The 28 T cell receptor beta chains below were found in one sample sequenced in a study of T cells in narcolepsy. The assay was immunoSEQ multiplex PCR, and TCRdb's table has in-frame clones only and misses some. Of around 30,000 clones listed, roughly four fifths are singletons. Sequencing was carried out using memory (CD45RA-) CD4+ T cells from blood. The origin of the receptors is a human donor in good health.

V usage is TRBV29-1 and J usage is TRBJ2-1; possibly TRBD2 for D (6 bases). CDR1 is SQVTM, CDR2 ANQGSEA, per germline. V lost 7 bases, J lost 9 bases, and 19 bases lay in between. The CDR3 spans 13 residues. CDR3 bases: TGCAGCGCCGGGGTTGGGACTGGAGGTGAGCAGTTCTTC. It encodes CSAGVGTGGEQFF.

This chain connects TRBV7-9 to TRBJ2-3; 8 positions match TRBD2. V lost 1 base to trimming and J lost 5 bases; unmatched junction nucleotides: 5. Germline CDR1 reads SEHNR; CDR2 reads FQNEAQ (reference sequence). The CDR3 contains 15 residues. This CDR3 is CASSLVGGELDTQYF. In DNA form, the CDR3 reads TGTGCCAGCAGCTTAGTCGGGGGGGAGTTAGATACGCAGTATTTT.

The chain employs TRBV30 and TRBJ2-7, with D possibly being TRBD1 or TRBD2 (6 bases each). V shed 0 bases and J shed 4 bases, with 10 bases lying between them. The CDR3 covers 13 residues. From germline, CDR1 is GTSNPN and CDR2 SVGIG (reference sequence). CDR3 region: CAWSVGGLYEQYF. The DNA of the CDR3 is TGTGCCTGGAGTGTCGGGGGCTTGTACGAGCAGTACTTC.

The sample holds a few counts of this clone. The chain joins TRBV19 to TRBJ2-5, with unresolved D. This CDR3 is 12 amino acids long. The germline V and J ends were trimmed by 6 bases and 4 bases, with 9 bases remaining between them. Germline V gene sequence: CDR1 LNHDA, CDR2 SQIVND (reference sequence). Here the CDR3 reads CASRLSGETQYF. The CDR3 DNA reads TGTGCCAGTAGGCTCTCCGGAGAGACCCAGTACTTC.

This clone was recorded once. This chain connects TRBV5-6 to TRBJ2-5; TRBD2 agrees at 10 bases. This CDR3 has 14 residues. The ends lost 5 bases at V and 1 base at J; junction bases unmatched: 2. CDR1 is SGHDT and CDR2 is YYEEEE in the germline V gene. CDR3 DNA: TGTGCCAGCAGAGCGGGGGGGATCCAAGAGACCCAGTACTTC. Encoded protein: CASRAGGIQETQYF.

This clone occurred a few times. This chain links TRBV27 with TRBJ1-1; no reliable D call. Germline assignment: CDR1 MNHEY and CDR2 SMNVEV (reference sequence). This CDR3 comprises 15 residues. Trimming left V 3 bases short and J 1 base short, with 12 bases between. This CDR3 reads CASSFVGIGNTEAFF. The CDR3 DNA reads TGTGCCAGCAGTTTTGTCGGGATCGGGAACACTGAAGCTTTCTTT.

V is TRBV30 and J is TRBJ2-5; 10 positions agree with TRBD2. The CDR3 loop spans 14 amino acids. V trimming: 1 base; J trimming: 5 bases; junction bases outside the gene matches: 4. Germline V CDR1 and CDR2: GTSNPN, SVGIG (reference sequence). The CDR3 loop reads CAWSGTSGWETQYF. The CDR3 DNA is TGTGCCTGGAGTGGGACTAGCGGCTGGGAGACCCAGTACTTC.

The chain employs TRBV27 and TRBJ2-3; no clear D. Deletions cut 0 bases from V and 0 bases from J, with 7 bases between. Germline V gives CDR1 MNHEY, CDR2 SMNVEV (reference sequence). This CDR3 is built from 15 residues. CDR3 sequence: CASSLSAASTDTQYF. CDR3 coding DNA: TGTGCCAGCAGTTTATCGGCAGCTAGCACAGATACGCAGTATTTT.

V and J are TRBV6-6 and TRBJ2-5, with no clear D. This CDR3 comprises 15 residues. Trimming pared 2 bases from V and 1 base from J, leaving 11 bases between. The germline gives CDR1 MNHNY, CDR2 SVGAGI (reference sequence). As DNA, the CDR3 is TGTGCCAGCAGTTACACAACTGGGGTCCAAGAGACCCAGTACTTC. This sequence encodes CASSYTTGVQETQYF.

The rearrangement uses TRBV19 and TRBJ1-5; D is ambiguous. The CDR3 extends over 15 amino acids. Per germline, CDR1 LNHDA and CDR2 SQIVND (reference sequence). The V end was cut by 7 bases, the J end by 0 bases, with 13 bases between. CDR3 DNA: TGTGCCAGTACCTCAAAGTGGGGTAGCAATCAGCCCCAGCATTTT. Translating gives CASTSKWGSNQPQHF.

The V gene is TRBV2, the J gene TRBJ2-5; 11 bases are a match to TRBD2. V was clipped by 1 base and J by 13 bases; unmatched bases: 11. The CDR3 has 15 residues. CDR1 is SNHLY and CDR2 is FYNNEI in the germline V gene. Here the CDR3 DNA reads TGTGCCAGCAGTGAAGGAGGACTAGCGGGCATTCGTCCGTACTTC. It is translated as CASSEGGLAGIRPYF.

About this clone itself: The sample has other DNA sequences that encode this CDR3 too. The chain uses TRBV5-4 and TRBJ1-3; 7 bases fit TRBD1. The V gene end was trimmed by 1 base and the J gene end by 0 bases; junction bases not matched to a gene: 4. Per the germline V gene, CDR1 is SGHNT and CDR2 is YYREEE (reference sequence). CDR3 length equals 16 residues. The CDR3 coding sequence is TGTGCCAGCAGCTTGAACAGGGGCTCCTCTGGAAACACCATATATTTT. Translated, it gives CASSLNRGSSGNTIYF. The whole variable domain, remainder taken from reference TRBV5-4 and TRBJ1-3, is ETGVTQSPTHLIKTRGQQVTLRCSSQSGHNTVSWYQQALGQGPQFIFQYYREEENGRGNFPPRFSGLQFPNYSSELNVNALELDDSALYLCASSLNRGSSGNTIYFGEGSWLTVV.

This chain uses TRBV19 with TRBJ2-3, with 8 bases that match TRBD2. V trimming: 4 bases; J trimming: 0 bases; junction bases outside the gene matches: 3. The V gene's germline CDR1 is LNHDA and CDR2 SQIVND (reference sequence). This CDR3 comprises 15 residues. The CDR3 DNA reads TGTGCCAGTAGTACCAGCGGGAGAAGCACAGATACGCAGTATTTT. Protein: CASSTSGRSTDTQYF.

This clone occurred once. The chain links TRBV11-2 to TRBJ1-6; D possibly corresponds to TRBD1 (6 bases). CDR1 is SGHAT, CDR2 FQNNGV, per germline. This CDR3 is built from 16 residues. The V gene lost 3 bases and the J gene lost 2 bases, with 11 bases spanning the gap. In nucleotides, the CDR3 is TGTGCCAGCAGCTTGGGGGCAGGTCCCTATAATTCACCCCTCCACTTT. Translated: CASSLGAGPYNSPLHF.

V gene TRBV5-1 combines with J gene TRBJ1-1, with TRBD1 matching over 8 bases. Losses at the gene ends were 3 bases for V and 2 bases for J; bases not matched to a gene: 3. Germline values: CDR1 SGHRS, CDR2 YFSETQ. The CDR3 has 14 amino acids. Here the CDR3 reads CASSSGQGNTEAFF. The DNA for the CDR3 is TGCGCCAGCAGCTCAGGACAGGGAAACACTGAAGCTTTCTTT. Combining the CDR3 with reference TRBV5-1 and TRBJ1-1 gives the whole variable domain KAGVTQTPRYLIKTRGQQVTLSCSPISGHRSVSWYQQTPGQGLQFLFEYFSETQRNKGNFPGRFSGRQFSNSRSEMNVSTLELGDSALYLCASSSGQGNTEAFFGQGTRLTVV.

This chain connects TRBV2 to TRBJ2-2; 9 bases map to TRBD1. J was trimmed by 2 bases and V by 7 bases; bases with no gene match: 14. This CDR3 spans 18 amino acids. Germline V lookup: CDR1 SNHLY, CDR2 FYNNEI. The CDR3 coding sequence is TGTGCCAGCACAGGGGCTCTGTTGGGACAGGGTAACACCGGGGAGCTGTTTTTT. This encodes CASTGALLGQGNTGELFF.

The CDR3 here is CASSDGGYGDTQYF. Written as DNA, the CDR3 is TGTGCCAGCAGTGACGGAGGGTACGGAGATACGCAGTATTTT. The chain links TRBV6-4 to TRBJ2-3; TRBD2 might be the D (6 bases). Looked up from germline, CDR1 is MRHNA and CDR2 is SNTAGT. This CDR3 has 14 amino acids. The germline V and J ends were trimmed by 2 bases and 5 bases, with 11 bases remaining between them.

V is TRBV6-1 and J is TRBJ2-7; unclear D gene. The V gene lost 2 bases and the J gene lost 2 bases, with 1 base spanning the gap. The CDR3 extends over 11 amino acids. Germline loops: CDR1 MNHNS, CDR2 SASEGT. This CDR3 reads CASSEPYEQYF. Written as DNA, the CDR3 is TGTGCCAGCAGTGAACCCTACGAGCAGTACTTC.

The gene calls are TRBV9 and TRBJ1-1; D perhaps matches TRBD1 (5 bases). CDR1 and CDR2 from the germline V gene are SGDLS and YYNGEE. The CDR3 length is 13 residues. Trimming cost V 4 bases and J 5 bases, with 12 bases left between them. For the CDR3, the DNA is TGTGCCAGCAGCAAAGCGGGGGATACTGAAGCTTTCTTT. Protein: CASSKAGDTEAFF.

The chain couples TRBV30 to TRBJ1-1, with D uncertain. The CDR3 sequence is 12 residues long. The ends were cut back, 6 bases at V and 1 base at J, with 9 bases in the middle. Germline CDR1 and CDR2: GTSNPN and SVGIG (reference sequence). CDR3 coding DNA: TGTGCCTGTGGTTTGGGGAACACTGAAGCTTTCTTT. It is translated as CACGLGNTEAFF. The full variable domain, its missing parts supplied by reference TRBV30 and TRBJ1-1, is SQTIHQWPATLVQPVGSPLSLECTVEGTSNPNLYWYRQAAGRGLQLLFYSVGIGQISSEVPQNLSASRPQDRQFILSSKKLLLSDSGFYLCACGLGNTEAFFGQGTRLTVV.

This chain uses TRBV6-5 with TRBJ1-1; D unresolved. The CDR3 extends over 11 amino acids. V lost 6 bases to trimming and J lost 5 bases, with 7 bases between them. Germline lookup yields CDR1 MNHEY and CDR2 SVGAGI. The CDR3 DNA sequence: TGTGCCAGCAGCCGAGAGACTGAAGCTTTCTTT. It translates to CASSRETEAFF.

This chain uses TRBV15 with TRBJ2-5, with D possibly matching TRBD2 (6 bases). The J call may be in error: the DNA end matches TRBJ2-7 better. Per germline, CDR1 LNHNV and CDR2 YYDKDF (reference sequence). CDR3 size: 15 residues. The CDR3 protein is CATSRDVGVGGEQYF. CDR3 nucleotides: TGTGCCACCAGCAGAGATGTAGGGGTGGGAGGCGAGCAGTACTTC.

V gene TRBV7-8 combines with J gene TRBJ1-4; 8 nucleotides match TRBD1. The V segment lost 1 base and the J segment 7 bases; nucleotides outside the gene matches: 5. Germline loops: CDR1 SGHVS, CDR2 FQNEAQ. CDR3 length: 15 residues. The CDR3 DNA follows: TGTGCCAGCAGCTTAGAAGACAGGGGCGGTGAAAAACTGTTTTTT. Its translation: CASSLEDRGGEKLFF.

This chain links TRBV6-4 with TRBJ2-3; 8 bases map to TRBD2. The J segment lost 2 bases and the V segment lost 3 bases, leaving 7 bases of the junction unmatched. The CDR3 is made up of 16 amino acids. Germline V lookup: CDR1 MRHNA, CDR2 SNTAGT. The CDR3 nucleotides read TGTGCCAGCAGTGAAGAGGCGGGGGGACCCACAGATACGCAGTATTTT. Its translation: CASSEEAGGPTDTQYF.

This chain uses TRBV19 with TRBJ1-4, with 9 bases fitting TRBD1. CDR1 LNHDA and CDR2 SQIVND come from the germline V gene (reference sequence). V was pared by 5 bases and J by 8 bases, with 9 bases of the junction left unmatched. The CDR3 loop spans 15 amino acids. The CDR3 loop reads CASSGLGQGDEKLFF. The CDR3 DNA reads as TGTGCCAGTAGTGGGTTGGGACAGGGCGACGAAAAACTGTTTTTT.

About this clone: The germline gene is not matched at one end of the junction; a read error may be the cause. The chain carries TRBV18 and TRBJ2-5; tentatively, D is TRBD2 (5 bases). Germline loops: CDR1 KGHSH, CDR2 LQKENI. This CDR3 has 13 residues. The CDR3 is CVSSPPSSETQYF. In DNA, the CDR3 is TGTGTCAGCTCACCACCTAGCTCGGAGACCCAGTACTTC.

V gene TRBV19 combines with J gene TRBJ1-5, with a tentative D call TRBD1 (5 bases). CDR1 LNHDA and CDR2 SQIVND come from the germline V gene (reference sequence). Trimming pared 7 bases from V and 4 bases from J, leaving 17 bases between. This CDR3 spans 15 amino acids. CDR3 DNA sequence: TGTGCCAGTAATCAGCAGACAGCGTCTAATCAGCCCCAGCATTTT. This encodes CASNQQTASNQPQHF. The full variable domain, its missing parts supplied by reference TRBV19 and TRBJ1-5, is DGGITQSPKYLFRKEGQNVTLSCEQNLNHDAMYWYRQDPGQGLRLIYYSQIVNDFQKGDIAEGYSVSREKKESFPLTVTSAQKNPTAFYLCASNQQTASNQPQHFGDGTRLSIL.

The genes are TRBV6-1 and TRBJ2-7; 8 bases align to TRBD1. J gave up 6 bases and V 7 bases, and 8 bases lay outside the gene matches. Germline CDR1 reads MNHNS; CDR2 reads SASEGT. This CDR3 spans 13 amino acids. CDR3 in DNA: TGTGCCAGCAAACCAGGGCAGGGGGCCGAGCAGTACTTC. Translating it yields CASKPGQGAEQYF.